The TCR beta chain described here comes from a study of technical replicates of blood from several donors. This clone was counted only a few times. CDR1 is SEHNR, CDR2 FQNEAQ, per germline (reference sequence). The CDR3 totals 15 residues. Trimming took off 0 bases at V and 6 bases at J, with 9 bases between the two ends. Measured with immunoSEQ multiplex PCR; TCRdb has only the in-frame clones, and not every one. The data contain fewer than 65,000 clones, 80% to 90% of them singletons. The sequencing sample was made of PBMCs. The TCR sequence derives from a human donor in good health. Some clones in this sample may be carry-over from other donors' samples. The V call is TRBV7-9, the J call TRBJ1-6; D gene ambiguous. This CDR3 reads CASSLAFGPNSPLHF. CDR3 DNA sequence: TGTGCCAGCAGCTTAGCGTTTGGGCCTAATTCACCCCTCCACTTT.